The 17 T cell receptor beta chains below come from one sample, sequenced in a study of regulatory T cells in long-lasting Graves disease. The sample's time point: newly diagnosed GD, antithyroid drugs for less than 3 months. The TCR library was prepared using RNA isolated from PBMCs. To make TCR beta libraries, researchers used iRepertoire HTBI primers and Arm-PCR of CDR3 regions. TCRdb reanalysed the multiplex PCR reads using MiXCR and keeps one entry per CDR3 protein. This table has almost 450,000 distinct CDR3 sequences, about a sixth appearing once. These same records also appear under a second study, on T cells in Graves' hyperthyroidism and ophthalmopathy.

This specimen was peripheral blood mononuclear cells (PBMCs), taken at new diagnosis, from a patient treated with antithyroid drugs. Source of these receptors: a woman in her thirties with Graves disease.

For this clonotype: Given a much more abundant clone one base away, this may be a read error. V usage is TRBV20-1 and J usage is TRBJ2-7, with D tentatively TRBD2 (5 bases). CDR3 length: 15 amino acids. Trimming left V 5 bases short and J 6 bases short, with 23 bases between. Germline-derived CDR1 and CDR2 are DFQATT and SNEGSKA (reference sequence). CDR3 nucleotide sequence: TGCAGTGCTGCCCCTGTTGGGAGTGGGGTGGTCGAGCAGTACTTC. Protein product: CSAAPVGSGVVEQYF.

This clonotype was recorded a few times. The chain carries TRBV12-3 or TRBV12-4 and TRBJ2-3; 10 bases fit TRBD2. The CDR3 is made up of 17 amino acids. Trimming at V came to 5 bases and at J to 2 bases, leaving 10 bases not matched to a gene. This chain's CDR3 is CASSHPTSGPPTDTQYF. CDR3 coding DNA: TGTGCCAGCAGTCATCCGACTAGCGGGCCCCCCACAGATACGCAGTATTTT.

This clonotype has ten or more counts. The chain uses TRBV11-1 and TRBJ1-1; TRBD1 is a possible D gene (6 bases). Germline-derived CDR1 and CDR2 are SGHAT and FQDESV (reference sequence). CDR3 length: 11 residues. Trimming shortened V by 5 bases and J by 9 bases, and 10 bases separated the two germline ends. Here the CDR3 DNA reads TGTGCCAGCAGCCGGACAGATAAAGCTTTCTTT. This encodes CASSRTDKAFF.

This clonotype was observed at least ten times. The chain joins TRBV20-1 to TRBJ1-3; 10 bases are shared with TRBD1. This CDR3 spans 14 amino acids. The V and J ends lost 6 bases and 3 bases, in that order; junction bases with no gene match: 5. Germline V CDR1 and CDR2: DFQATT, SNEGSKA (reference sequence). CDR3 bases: TGCAGTGCCCGACAGGGGGCAGGTGGAAACACCATATATTTT. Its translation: CSARQGAGGNTIYF.

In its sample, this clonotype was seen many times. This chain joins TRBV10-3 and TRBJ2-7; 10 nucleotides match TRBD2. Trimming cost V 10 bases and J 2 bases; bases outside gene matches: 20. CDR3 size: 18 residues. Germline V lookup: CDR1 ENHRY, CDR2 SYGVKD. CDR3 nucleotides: TGTGCCACCCGGCACAGTGAACCCACTAGCGGGAAGGCCTACGAGCAGTACTTC. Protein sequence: CATRHSEPTSGKAYEQYF.

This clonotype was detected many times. CDR3 residues: CASSLTLAGGPEFF. The CDR3 coding sequence is TGTGCCAGCAGCTTGACCTTAGCGGGAGGCCCGGAGTTCTTC. The rearrangement links TRBV7-3 to TRBJ2-1; TRBD2 matches at 10 bases. This CDR3 region has 14 residues. J gave up 14 bases and V 3 bases, and 10 bases lay outside the gene matches. Germline-derived CDR1 and CDR2 are SGHTA and FQGTGA.

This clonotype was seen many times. The CDR3 DNA is TGCGCCAGCAGCTTGCCAAGGATGCCGGGTTTGCGAATATACGAGCAGTACTTC. Residues: CASSLPRMPGLRIYEQYF. The J gene is TRBJ2-7, the V gene TRBV5-1; D is ambiguous. V gave up 1 base and J gave up 4 bases, with 24 bases separating them. CDR1 SGHRS and CDR2 YFSETQ come from the germline V gene. This CDR3 has 18 amino acids.

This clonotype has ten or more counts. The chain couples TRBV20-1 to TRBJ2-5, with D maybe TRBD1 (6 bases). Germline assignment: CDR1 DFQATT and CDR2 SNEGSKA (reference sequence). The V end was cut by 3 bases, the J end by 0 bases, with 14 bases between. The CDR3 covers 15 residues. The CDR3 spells CSARGDTRNQETQYF. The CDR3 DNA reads TGCAGTGCTAGGGGGGACACCCGAAACCAAGAGACCCAGTACTTC.

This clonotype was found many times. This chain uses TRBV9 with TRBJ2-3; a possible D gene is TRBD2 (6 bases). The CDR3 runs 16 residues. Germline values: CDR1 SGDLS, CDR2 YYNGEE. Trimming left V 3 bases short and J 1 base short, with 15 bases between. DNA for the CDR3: TGTGCCAGCAGCGAGACACTAGGAGGGGGCACAGATACGCAGTATTTT. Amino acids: CASSETLGGGTDTQYF.

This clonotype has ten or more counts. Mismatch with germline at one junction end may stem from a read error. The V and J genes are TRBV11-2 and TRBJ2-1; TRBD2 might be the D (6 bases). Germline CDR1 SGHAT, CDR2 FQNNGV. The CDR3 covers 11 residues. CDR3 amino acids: CASSSLANGYF. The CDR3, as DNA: TGTGCCAGCAGCTCGCTAGCGAACGGGTACTTC.

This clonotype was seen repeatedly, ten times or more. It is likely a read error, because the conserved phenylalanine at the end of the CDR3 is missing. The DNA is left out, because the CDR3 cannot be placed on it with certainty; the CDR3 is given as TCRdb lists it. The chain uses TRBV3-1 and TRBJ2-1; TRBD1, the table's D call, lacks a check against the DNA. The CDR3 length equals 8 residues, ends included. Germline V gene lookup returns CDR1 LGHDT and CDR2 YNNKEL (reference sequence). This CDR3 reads CASSQPPL.

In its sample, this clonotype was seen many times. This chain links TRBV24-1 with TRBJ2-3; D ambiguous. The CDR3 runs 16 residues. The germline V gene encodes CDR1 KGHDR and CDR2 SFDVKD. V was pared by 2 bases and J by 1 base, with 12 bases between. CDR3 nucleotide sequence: TGTGCCACCAGTGATTATGGGGATTTAGGCACAGATACGCAGTATTTT. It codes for CATSDYGDLGTDTQYF.

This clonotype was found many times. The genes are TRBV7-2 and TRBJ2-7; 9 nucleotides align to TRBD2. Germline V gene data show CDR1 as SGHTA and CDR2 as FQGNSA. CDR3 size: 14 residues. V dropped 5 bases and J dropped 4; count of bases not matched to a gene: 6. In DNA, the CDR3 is TGTGCCAGCAGCAGCCAACTAGCGGGTTACGAGCAGTACTTC. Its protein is CASSSQLAGYEQYF.

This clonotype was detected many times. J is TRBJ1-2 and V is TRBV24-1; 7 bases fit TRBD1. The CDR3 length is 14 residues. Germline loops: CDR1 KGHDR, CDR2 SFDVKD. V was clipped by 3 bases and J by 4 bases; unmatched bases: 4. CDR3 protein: CATSDRTGLYGYTF. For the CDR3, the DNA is TGTGCCACCAGTGATCGGACAGGCCTCTATGGCTACACCTTC.

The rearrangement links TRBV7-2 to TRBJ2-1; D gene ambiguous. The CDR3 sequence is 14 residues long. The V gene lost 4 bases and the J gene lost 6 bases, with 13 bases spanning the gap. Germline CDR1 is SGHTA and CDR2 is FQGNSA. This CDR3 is CASSSRQYSNEQFF. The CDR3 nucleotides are TGTGCCAGCAGCTCTAGGCAGTACTCCAATGAGCAGTTCTTC.

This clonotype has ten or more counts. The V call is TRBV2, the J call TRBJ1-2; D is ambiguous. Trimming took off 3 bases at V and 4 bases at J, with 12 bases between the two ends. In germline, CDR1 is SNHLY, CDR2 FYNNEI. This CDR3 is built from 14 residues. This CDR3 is CASSDGKGGYGYTF. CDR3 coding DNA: TGTGCCAGCAGTGATGGAAAGGGCGGCTATGGCTACACCTTC.

CDR3 amino acids: CASSRESRERNEQYF. The DNA for the CDR3 is TGTGCCAGCAGTAGAGAATCGCGGGAGAGGAACGAGCAGTACTTC. This chain links TRBV2 with TRBJ2-7; 7 bases are a match to TRBD2. V shed 5 bases, J shed 5 bases, and the junction held 12 bases outside the gene matches. Germline assignment: CDR1 SNHLY and CDR2 FYNNEI. This CDR3 is built from 15 residues.